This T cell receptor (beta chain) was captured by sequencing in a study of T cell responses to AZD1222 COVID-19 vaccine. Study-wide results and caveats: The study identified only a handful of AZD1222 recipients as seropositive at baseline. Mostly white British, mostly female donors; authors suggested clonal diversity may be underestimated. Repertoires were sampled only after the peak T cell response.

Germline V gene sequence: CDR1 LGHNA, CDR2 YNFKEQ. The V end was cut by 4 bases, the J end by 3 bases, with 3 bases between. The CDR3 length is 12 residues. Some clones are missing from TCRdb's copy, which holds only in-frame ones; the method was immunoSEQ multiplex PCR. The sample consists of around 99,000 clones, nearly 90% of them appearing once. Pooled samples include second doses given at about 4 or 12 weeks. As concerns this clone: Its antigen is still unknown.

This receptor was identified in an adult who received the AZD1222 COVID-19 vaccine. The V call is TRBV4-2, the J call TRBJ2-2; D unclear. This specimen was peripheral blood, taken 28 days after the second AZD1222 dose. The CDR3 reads CASSPDTGELFF. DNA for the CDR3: TGTGCCAGCAGCCCAGACACCGGGGAGCTGTTTTTT.